This T cell receptor (beta chain) was recovered during a study of blood T cell repertoires in COVID-19. In the study overall: The analysed material was cDNA or gDNA that came from T cells, B-cell-depleted T cells, or PBMCs.

This clone appeared once. Clones were read by immunoSEQ multiplex PCR, and TCRdb kept only the in-frame ones, dropping some. The sample carries 30,000 to 40,000 clones, about 90% recorded once. Trimming removed 5 bases at V and 3 bases at J, with 14 bases between. The germline V gene has CDR1 LNHDA and CDR2 SQIVND (reference sequence). This CDR3 spans 14 amino acids. The clonotype comes from a human donor with active COVID-19. The donor label of this sample is uncertain. Sequencing input: peripheral blood. V gene TRBV19 combines with J gene TRBJ2-7; a possible D gene is TRBD2 (5 bases). For the CDR3, the DNA is TGTGCCAGTAGTTACAGCGGTGAGGGCTACGAGCAGTACTTC. As protein: CASSYSGEGYEQYF.